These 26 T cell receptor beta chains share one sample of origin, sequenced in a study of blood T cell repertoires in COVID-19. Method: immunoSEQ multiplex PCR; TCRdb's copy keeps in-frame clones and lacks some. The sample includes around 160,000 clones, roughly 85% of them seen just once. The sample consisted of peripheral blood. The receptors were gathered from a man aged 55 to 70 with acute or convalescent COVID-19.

The CDR3 region is CSASVDDSRGYTF. In DNA, the CDR3 is TGCAGTGCCAGTGTCGACGATTCTAGGGGCTACACCTTC. The V and J genes are TRBV20-1 and TRBJ1-2; D gene uncertain. Germline CDR1 and CDR2: DFQATT and SNEGSKA (reference sequence). CDR3 length: 13 amino acids. The germline V and J ends were trimmed by 6 bases and 8 bases, with 19 bases remaining between them.

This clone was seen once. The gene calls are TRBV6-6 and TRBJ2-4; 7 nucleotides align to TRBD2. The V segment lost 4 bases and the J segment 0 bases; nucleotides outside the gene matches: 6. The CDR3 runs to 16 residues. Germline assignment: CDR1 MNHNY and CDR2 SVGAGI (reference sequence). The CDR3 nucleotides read TGTGCCAGCAGTTCGACGGGGGGTATAGCCAAAAACATTCAGTACTTC. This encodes CASSSTGGIAKNIQYF.

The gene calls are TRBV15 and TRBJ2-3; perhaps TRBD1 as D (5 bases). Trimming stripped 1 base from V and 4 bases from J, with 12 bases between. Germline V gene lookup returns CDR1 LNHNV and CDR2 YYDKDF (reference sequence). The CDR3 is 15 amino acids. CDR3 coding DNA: TGTGCCACCAGCAGAGGAGGCAGGGAATCAGATACGCAGTATTTT. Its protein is CATSRGGRESDTQYF.

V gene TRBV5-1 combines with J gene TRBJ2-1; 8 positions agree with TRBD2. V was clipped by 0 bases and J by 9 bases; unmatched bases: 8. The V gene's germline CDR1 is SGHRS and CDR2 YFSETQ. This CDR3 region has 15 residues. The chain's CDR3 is CASSLDGRADGEQFF. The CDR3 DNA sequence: TGCGCCAGCAGCTTGGACGGGAGGGCCGACGGTGAGCAGTTCTTC.

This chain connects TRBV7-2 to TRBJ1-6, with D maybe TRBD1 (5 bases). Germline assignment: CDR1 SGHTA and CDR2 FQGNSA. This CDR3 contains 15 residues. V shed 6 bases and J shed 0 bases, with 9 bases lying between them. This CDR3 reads CASRSQGSYNSPLHF. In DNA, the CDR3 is TGTGCCAGCAGGAGTCAGGGCTCCTATAATTCACCCCTCCACTTT.

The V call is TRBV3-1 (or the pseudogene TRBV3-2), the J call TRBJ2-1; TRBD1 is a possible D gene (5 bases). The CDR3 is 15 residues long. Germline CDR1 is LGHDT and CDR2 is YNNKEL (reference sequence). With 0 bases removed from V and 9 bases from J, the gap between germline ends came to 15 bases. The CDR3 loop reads CASSQDWTKQGEQFF. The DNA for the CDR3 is TGTGCCAGCAGCCAAGATTGGACAAAGCAAGGTGAGCAGTTCTTC.

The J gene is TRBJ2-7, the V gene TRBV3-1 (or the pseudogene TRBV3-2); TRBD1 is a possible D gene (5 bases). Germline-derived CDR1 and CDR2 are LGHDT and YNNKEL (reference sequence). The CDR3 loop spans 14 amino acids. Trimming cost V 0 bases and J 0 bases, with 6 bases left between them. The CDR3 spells CASSQDRASYEQYF. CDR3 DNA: TGTGCCAGCAGCCAAGACAGGGCCTCCTACGAGCAGTACTTC.

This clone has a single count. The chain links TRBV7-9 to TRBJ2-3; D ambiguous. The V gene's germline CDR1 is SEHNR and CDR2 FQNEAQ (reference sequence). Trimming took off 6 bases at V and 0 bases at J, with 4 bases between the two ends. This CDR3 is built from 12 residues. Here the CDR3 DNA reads TGTGCCAGCAGTCAGAGCACAGATACGCAGTATTTT. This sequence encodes CASSQSTDTQYF.

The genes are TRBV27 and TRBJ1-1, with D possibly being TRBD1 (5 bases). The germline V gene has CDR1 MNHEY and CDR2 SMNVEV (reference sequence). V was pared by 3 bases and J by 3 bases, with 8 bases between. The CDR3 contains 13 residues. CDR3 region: CASSLTTDTEAFF. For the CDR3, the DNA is TGTGCCAGCAGTTTGACGACAGACACTGAAGCTTTCTTT.

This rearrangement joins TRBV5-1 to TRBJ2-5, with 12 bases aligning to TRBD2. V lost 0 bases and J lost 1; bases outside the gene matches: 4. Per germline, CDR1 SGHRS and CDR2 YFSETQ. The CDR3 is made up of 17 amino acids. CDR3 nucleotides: TGCGCCAGCAGCTTGGGGCTAGCGGGAGGGCCCCAAGAGACCCAGTACTTC. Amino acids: CASSLGLAGGPQETQYF.

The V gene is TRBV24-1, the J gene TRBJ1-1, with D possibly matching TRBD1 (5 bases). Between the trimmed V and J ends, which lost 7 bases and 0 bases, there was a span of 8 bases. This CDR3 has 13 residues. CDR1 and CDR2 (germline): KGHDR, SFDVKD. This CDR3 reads CATRAGVNTEAFF. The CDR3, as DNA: TGTGCCACCAGGGCGGGGGTGAACACTGAAGCTTTCTTT.

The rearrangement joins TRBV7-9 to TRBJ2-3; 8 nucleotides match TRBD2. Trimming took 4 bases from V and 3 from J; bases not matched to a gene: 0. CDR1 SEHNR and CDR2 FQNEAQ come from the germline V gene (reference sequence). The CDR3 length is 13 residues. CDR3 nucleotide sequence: TGTGCCAGCAGCTCTAGCGGGACAGATACGCAGTATTTT. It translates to CASSSSGTDTQYF.

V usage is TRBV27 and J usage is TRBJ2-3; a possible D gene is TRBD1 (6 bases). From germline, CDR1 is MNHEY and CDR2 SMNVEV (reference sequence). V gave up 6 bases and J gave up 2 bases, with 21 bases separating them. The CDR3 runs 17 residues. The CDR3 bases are TGTGCCAGCAGCCGAAATCAGGGGCCGCCGTCCACAGATACGCAGTATTTT. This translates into CASSRNQGPPSTDTQYF.

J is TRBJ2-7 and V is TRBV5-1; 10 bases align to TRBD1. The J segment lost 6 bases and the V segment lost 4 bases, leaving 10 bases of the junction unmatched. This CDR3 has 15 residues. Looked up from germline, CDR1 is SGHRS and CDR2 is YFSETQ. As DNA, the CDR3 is TGCGCCAGCAGCCCCGGGACAGGGGTCGGCCTCGAGCAGTACTTC. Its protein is CASSPGTGVGLEQYF.

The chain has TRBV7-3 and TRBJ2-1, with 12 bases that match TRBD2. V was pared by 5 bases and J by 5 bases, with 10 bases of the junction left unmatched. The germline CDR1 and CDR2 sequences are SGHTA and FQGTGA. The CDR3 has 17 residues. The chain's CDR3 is CASSAFRLAGVHNEQFF. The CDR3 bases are TGTGCCAGCAGCGCCTTTCGACTAGCGGGAGTGCACAATGAGCAGTTCTTC.

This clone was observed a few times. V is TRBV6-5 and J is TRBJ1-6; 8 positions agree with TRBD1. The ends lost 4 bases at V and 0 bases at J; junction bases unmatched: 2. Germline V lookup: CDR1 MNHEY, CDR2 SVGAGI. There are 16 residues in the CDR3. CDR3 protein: CASSSTGGSYNSPLHF. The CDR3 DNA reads TGTGCCAGCAGTTCCACAGGGGGCTCCTATAATTCACCCCTCCACTTT.

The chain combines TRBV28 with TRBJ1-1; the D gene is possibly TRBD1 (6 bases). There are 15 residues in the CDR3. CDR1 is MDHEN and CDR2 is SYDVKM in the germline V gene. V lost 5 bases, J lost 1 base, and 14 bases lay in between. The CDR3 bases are TGTGCCAGCAGTGCCAGGGGCGGGGGGAACACTGAAGCTTTCTTT. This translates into CASSARGGGNTEAFF. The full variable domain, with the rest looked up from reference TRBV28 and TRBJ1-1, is DVKVTQSSRYLVKRTGEKVFLECVQDMDHENMFWYRQDPGLGLRLIYFSYDVKMKEKGDIPEGYSVSREKKERFSLILESASTNQTSMYLCASSARGGGNTEAFFGQGTRLTVV.

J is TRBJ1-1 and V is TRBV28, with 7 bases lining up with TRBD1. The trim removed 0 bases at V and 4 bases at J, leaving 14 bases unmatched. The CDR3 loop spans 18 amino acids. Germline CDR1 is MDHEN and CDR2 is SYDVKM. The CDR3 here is CASSLWTLGQAPRTEAFF. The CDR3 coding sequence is TGTGCCAGCAGTTTATGGACCCTCGGACAGGCCCCCCGCACTGAAGCTTTCTTT.

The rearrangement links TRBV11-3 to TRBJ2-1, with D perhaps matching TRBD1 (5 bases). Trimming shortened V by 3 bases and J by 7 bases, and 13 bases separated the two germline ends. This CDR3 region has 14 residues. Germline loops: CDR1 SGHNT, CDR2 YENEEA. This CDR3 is CASSFEGVGNEQFF. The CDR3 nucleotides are TGTGCCAGCAGCTTTGAAGGGGTAGGAAATGAGCAGTTCTTC. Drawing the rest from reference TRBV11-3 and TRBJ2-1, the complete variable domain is EAGVVQSPRYKIIEKKQPVAFWCNPISGHNTLYWYLQNLGQGPELLIRYENEEAVDDSQLPKDRFSAERLKGVDSTLKIQPAELGDSAVYLCASSFEGVGNEQFFGPGTRLTVL.

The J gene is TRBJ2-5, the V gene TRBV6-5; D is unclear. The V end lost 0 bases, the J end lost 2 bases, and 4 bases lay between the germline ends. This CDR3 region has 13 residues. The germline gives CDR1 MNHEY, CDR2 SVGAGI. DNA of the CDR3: TGTGCCAGCAGTTACTCGCGGCAAGAGACCCAGTACTTC. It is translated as CASSYSRQETQYF.

CDR3 nucleotides: TGTGCCAGCAGCCAAGGACAGGGTGGTCACACTGAAGCTTTCTTT. Amino acid sequence: CASSQGQGGHTEAFF. The chain joins TRBV3-1 (or the pseudogene TRBV3-2) to TRBJ1-1; 7 bases fit TRBD1. The CDR3 is 15 residues long. V lost 1 base and J lost 3; bases outside the gene matches: 5. The germline V gene encodes CDR1 LGHDT and CDR2 YNNKEL (reference sequence).

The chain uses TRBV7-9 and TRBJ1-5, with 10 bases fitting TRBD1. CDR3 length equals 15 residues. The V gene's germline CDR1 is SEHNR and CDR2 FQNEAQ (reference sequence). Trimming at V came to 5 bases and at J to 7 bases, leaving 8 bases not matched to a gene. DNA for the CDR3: TGTGCCAGCAGCGAGCTGACAGGGGGCCGGCAGCCCCAGCATTTT. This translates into CASSELTGGRQPQHF.

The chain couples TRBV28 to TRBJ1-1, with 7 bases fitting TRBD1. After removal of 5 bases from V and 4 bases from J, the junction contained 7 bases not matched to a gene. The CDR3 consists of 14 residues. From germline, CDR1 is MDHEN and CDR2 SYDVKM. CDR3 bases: TGTGCCAGCAGTGAATTAGGGGGCGGCACTGAAGCTTTCTTT. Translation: CASSELGGGTEAFF.

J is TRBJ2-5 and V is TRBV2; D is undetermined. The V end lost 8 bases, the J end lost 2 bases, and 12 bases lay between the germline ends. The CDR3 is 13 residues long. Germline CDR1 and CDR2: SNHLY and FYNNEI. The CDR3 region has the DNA TGTGCCAGCGCACAAGATCAGCAAGAGACCCAGTACTTC. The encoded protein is CASAQDQQETQYF.

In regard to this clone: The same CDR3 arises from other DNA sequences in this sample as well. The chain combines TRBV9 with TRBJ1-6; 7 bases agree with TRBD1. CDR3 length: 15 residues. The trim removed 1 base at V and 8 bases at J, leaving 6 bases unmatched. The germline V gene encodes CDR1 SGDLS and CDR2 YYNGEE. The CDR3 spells CASSVSDRVDSPLHF. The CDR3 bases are TGTGCCAGCAGCGTATCCGACAGGGTGGATTCACCCCTCCACTTT.

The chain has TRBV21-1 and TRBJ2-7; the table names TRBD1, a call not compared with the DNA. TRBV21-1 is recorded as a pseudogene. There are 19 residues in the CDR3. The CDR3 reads CASSKVRGLEPFGAYEQYF. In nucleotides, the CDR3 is TGTGCCAGCAGCAAAGTTAGGGGTCTCGAGCCATTCGGAGCCTACGAGCAGTACTTC.